The rows below give T cell receptor beta chains drawn from one sample of a study of tumor and adjacent non-tumor tissue in lung cancer. Using its own MiXCR run on the multiplex PCR reads, TCRdb lists one record per CDR3 protein. Among about 75,000 distinct CDR3 sequences listed, approximately 68% were seen once. The sequenced material came from distant non-tumor lung tissue. These receptors all come from a woman aged 45-65 years with non-small cell lung cancer. Both conserved end residues are part of each CDR3. The D gene is left open where the match is weak. A clone size is listed for some rows: how often the clone was seen (once, few, many), or a class if it is expanded.

clone_size,d_call,cdr3_length,j_call,v_call,cdr3_aa,cdr3_nt
NA,NA,13,TRBJ2-7,TRBV5-4,CASSLTDGGEQYF,TGTGCCAGCAGCTTGACCGATGGAGGCGAGCAGTACTTT
NA,TRBD1,14,TRBJ2-7,TRBV28,CASSPPGQVYEQYF,TGTGCCAGCAGCCCTCCGGGACAGGTCTACGAGCAGTACTTC
NA,TRBD2,14,TRBJ2-7,TRBV20-1,CSAELAGGTYEQHF,TGCAGTGCGGAACTAGCGGGAGGAACATACGAGCAGCACTTC
few,TRBD2,15,TRBJ2-1,TRBV11-1,CASSLGLAGYDGQFF,TGTGCCAGCAGCTTAGGGCTAGCGGGATACGATGGGCAGTTCTTC
NA,NA,17,TRBJ2-1,TRBV11-2,CASSLREIILSYDEQFF,TGTGCCAGCAGCTTAAGGGAGATTATACTCTCCTACGATGAGCAGTTCTTC
many,TRBD2,18,TRBJ2-7,TRBV6-1,CASRDGRPSWRESHEQYF,TGTGCCAGCCGGGATGGACGGCCCAGCTGGCGGGAGTCCCACGAGCAGTACTTC
NA,TRBD2,18,TRBJ2-1,TRBV4-3,CASSQPGRLAGAGNELFF,TGCGCCAGCAGCCAACCAGGGCGACTAGCGGGAGCGGGCAATGAGCTGTTCTTC
NA,NA,14,TRBJ1-1,TRBV29-1,CSVVGDNVYTEAFF,TGCAGCGTTGTGGGGGACAATGTGTACACTGAAGCTTTCTTC
NA,NA,13,TRBJ2-3,TRBV14,CASSQTESQPQYF,TGTGCCAGTAGCCAAACCGAGTCGCAGCCCCAGTATTTT
NA,NA,17,TRBJ1-5,TRBV20-1,CNAPSLGRQGVGQPQHF,TGCAATGCTCCCTCCCTGGGGAGGCAGGGAGTGGGTCAGCCCCAGCATTTT
NA,NA,14,TRBJ1-4,TRBV6-2/TRBV6-3,CTSRPDGGHEKLFF,TGTACCAGCAGGCCGGACGGGGGGCATGAAAAACTGTTTTTT
NA,NA,11,TRBJ1-2,TRBV12-3/TRBV12-4,CTSRTGSGYTF,TGTACCAGCAGAACAGGTTCTGGCTACACCTTC
NA,NA,14,TRBJ1-5,TRBV10-3,CAIAPLGQGQPQHF,TGTGCCATAGCACCACTGGGGCAAGGTCAGCCCCAGCATTTT
NA,NA,15,TRBJ1-5,TRBV11-2,CASSLSGRGIQPQQF,TGTGCCAGCAGCTTATCGGGCCGAGGCATTCAGCCCCAGCAATTT
many,NA,13,TRBJ1-5,TRBV20-1,CSAIAGGDQPQHF,TGCAGTGCTATCGCTGGGGGTGATCAGCCCCAGCATTTT
NA,NA,15,TRBJ2-7,TRBV11-2,CASGMKTGRSYEQYF,TGTGCCAGCGGGATGAAAACAGGGAGGTCCTACGAGCAGTACTTC
NA,TRBD2,15,TRBJ2-4,TRBV7-8,CASSLATSLGNIQYF,TGTGCCAGCAGCTTAGCGACTAGCTTAGGAAACATTCAGTACTTC
NA,NA,13,TRBJ1-5,TRBV12-3/TRBV12-4,CASSFPREQPQHF,TGTGCCAGCAGTTTTCCAAGGGAGCAGCCTCAGCATTTT
NA,NA,12,TRBJ1-1,TRBV7-9,CASSFLETEAFF,TGTGCCAGCAGCTTTTTAGAGACTGAAGCTTTCTTT
NA,NA,16,TRBJ2-3,TRBV6-2/TRBV6-3,CASSYAEWEATDTQYF,TGTGCCAGCAGTTATGCGGAATGGGAGGCGACAGATACGCAGTATTTT
many,NA,16,TRBJ1-4,TRBV10-3,CAISESKGASNEKLFF,TGTGCCATCAGTGAGTCGAAAGGGGCGAGTAATGAAAAACTGTTTTTT
NA,NA,13,TRBJ2-1,TRBV10-3,CVISDRGDNERFF,TGTGTCATCAGTGATAGGGGTGACAATGAGCGGTTCTTC
many,TRBD1,15,TRBJ1-6,TRBV6-2/TRBV6-3,CASKDFGTANSPLHF,TGTGCCAGCAAAGATTTTGGGACAGCCAATTCACCCCTCCACTTT
NA,NA,13,TRBJ2-7,TRBV6-2/TRBV6-3,CVSSYGGHAERHF,TGTGTCAGCAGTTACGGGGGACATGCCGAGCGGCACTTC
NA,NA,14,TRBJ2-1,TRBV20-1,CSTRSRAAYSEQFF,TGCAGTACTAGATCCAGGGCAGCCTACAGTGAGCAGTTCTTC
NA,NA,13,TRBJ2-1,TRBV11-1,CASSLLTLNEQFF,TGTGCCAGCAGCTTACTTACGCTGAATGAGCAGTTCTTC
NA,NA,16,TRBJ2-1,TRBV29-1,CNVKDPLAGQGNEQFF,TGCAATGTTAAAGATCCCCTAGCGGGACAGGGCAATGAGCAGTTCTTC
many,TRBD2,15,TRBJ2-2,TRBV20-1,CSASLAGGRTGELFF,TGCAGTGCTAGTCTGGCGGGAGGCCGAACCGGGGAGCTGTTTTTT
few,NA,13,TRBJ1-1,TRBV28,CATDRGGYTEAFF,TGTGCCACTGATCGGGGGGGTTACACTGAAGCTTTCTTT
NA,NA,14,TRBJ2-3,TRBV5-1,CASSVARGTDTQYF,TGCGCCAGCAGCGTGGCCAGGGGTACAGATACGCAGTATTTT
few,NA,15,TRBJ1-3,TRBV7-9,CASSTGQLLGNTIYF,TGTGCCAGCAGCACAGGACAGTTACTCGGAAACACCATATATTTT
NA,NA,12,TRBJ1-2,TRBV4-1,CVSSQAGYGYTF,TGCGTCAGCAGCCAAGCCGGATATGGCTACACCTTC
many,NA,13,TRBJ2-7,TRBV6-6,CASSYPQSLEQYF,TGTGCCAGCAGTTACCCTCAGAGCTTGGAGCAGTACTTC
NA,TRBD2,16,TRBJ2-1,TRBV29-1,CSVANPGLAGGGEQLF,TGCAGCGTTGCCAACCCGGGACTAGCGGGAGGCGGTGAGCAGTTGTTC
NA,NA,14,TRBJ2-1,TRBV11-2,CANNFLAQYNEQFF,TGTGCCAACAACTTCCTAGCCCAATACAATGAGCAATTCTTC
many,TRBD2,16,TRBJ2-1,TRBV29-1,CSVEDPQREDYNEQFF,TGCAGCGTTGAAGATCCTCAGCGGGAGGACTACAATGAGCAGTTCTTC
NA,NA,12,TRBJ2-2,TRBV20-1,CIARAHTGELFF,TGCATTGCTAGAGCCCACACCGGGGAGCTGTTTTTC
NA,NA,13,TRBJ2-1,TRBV11-1,CASSLHPLDEQFF,TGTGCTAGTAGCTTACATCCGCTGGATGAGCAGTTCTTC
NA,TRBD2,18,TRBJ2-7,TRBV6-2/TRBV6-3,CASSHHEIRTSGTYEQYF,TGTGCCAGCAGTCACCACGAGATCCGGACTAGCGGCACCTACGAGCAGTACTTC
NA,NA,15,TRBJ1-5,TRBV6-6,CASSYTVGINQPQHF,TGTGCCAGCAGTTACACTGTAGGGATCAATCAGCCCCAGCATTTT
NA,NA,17,TRBJ2-6,TRBV20-1,CSTRDLREPSGANVLTF,TGTAGTACTAGAGATCTTAGGGAACCCTCTGGGGCCAACGTCCTGACTTTC
once,NA,16,TRBJ2-1,TRBV28,CASRATGDLSYNEQFF,TGTGCCAGCAGGGCGACAGGAGATCTCTCCTACAATGAGCAGTTCTTC
NA,TRBD1,15,TRBJ2-7,TRBV11-2,CANSSGTGRSYEHYF,TGTGCCAACAGCTCGGGGACAGGCCGGTCCTACGAGCACTACTTC
many,TRBD2,14,TRBJ2-1,TRBV29-1,CSVSGTSGMNEQFF,TGCAGCGTTAGCGGGACTAGCGGGATGAATGAGCAGTTCTTC
NA,NA,14,TRBJ1-1,TRBV20-1,CSARTPGRGSESFF,TGTAGTGCTAGGACTCCGGGTAGAGGGTCTGAATCTTTCTTT
NA,NA,17,TRBJ2-1,TRBV11-2,CARSLRGTVLSYNEQFF,TGTGCCAGGAGCTTAAGGGGGACTGTACTCTCCTACAATGAGCAGTTCTTC
NA,TRBD2,18,TRBJ2-1,TRBV5-6,CASSISENPGLAVNEQFF,TGTGCCAGCAGCATTTCTGAGAACCCGGGACTAGCGGTCAATGAGCAGTTCTTC
once,NA,13,TRBJ2-7,TRBV20-1,CSVRPLESYEQYF,TGCAGTGTTAGGCCCCTGGAGAGCTACGAGCAGTACTTC
NA,NA,14,TRBJ1-1,TRBV11-1,CASCLKELDTEAFF,TGTGCCAGCTGCTTGAAGGAGTTGGACACTGAGGCTTTCTTT
NA,NA,15,TRBJ1-5,TRBV11-2,CASSLAGRGYQPQHF,TGTGCCAGCAGCTTAGCGGGCCGGGGCTATCAGCCCCAGCACTTT
NA,NA,14,TRBJ2-1,TRBV11-2,CDSSLDPSGRTPVF,TGTGACAGCAGCTTAGATCCTAGTGGGAGAACTCCGGTCTTC
many,TRBD2,15,TRBJ2-7,TRBV4-2,CASSQEGTRGYEQYF,TGTGCCAGCAGCCAAGAAGGGACTAGAGGCTACGAGCAGTACTTC
NA,NA,15,TRBJ2-1,TRBV11-3,CASSLGGVLGYGQFF,TGTGCCAGCAGCTTAGGAGGTGTGCTCGGGTACGGGCAGTTCTTC
few,TRBD2,13,TRBJ2-3,TRBV29-1,CSAGLGGTDTQYF,TGCAGCGCGGGACTAGGGGGAACAGATACGCAGTATTTT
many,NA,15,TRBJ2-5,TRBV4-2,CASSQDRTGTETQYF,TGTGCCAGCAGCCAAGATCGGACGGGAACGGAGACCCAGTACTTC
NA,TRBD1,23,TRBJ2-3,TRBV20-1,CSARERTGTGGCRASDPTDTQYF,TGCAGTGCTAGAGAACGCACCGGGACAGGGGGATGTAGGGCTAGCGATCCCACAGATACGCAGTATTTT
NA,NA,17,TRBJ2-3,TRBV6-2/TRBV6-3,CVSSYSGRAGPWDTQYF,TGTGTCAGCAGTTACTCTGGCCGGGCAGGACCCTGGGATACGCAGTATTTT
NA,NA,13,TRBJ2-1,TRBV11-1,CASSIPSLNEQFF,TGTGCCAGCAGCATACCTTCGCTGAATGAGCAGTTCTTC
NA,NA,17,TRBJ2-2,TRBV10-3,CAISETPCRPNIGELFF,TGTGCCATCAGTGAAACCCCGTGTAGACCGAACATCGGGGAGCTGTTTTTT